These T cell receptor beta chains were read from a single sample in a study of T cell responses to AZD1222 COVID-19 vaccine. Sequencing was performed with immunoSEQ multiplex PCR; in TCRdb, only in-frame clones are kept and a portion is missing. The sample holds 150,000 to 200,000 clones, 90% to 95% seen once. The input for sequencing was peripheral blood, taken 28 days after the second AZD1222 dose. Receptors were obtained from an adult who received the AZD1222 COVID-19 vaccine. Each CDR3 is given with its conserved first and last residue. The D gene is left open where the match is weak. Only part of the rows carry a size: once, few, many, or a class if the clone is expanded.

d_call: NA
v_call: TRBV28
j_call: TRBJ1-2
clone_size: NA
cdr3_aa: CASSGQVNYGYTF
cdr3_nt: TGTGCCAGCAGTGGGCAGGTTAACTATGGCTACACCTTC

d_call: TRBD2
v_call: TRBV9
j_call: TRBJ2-3
clone_size: NA
cdr3_aa: CASSPRTSGGTDTQYF
cdr3_nt: TGTGCCAGCAGCCCGCGGACTAGCGGAGGCACAGATACGCAGTATTTT

d_call: NA
v_call: TRBV7-2
j_call: TRBJ1-1
clone_size: NA
cdr3_aa: CASSLNLGTEAFF
cdr3_nt: TGTGCCAGCAGCCTCAACCTGGGGACTGAAGCTTTCTTT

d_call: NA
v_call: TRBV29-1
j_call: TRBJ1-1
clone_size: NA
cdr3_aa: CSTQDTEAFF
cdr3_nt: TGCAGCACCCAGGACACTGAAGCTTTCTTT

d_call: TRBD2
v_call: TRBV19
j_call: TRBJ2-1
clone_size: once
cdr3_aa: CASSYGLAGKEQFF
cdr3_nt: TGTGCCAGTAGCTACGGACTAGCGGGAAAAGAGCAGTTCTTC

d_call: TRBD2
v_call: TRBV6-2/TRBV6-3
j_call: TRBJ2-7
clone_size: once
cdr3_aa: CASSSGTSGSGYEQYF
cdr3_nt: TGTGCCAGCAGTTCCGGGACTAGCGGGAGCGGCTACGAGCAGTACTTC

d_call: NA
v_call: TRBV5-5
j_call: TRBJ2-7
clone_size: NA
cdr3_aa: CASSWGSRDEQYF
cdr3_nt: TGTGCCAGCAGCTGGGGGTCACGGGACGAGCAGTACTTC

d_call: NA
v_call: TRBV11-2
j_call: TRBJ2-7
clone_size: NA
cdr3_aa: CASSLGYWGISYEQYF
cdr3_nt: TGTGCCAGCAGCTTAGGCTACTGGGGGATCTCCTACGAGCAGTACTTC

d_call: TRBD2
v_call: TRBV27
j_call: TRBJ2-1
clone_size: NA
cdr3_aa: CASRRSTSGTYNEQFF
cdr3_nt: TGTGCCAGCAGACGTTCGACTAGCGGGACTTACAATGAGCAGTTCTTC

d_call: TRBD2
v_call: TRBV5-4
j_call: TRBJ2-1
clone_size: once
cdr3_aa: CASSSEWREGHEQFF
cdr3_nt: TGTGCCAGCAGCTCCGAGTGGCGGGAGGGCCATGAGCAGTTCTTC

d_call: TRBD2
v_call: TRBV4-1
j_call: TRBJ2-3
clone_size: NA
cdr3_aa: CASSHPRGLAGSRLTHTQYF
cdr3_nt: TGCGCCAGCAGCCACCCCCGTGGTCTAGCGGGAAGCCGCCTCACCCATACGCAGTATTTT